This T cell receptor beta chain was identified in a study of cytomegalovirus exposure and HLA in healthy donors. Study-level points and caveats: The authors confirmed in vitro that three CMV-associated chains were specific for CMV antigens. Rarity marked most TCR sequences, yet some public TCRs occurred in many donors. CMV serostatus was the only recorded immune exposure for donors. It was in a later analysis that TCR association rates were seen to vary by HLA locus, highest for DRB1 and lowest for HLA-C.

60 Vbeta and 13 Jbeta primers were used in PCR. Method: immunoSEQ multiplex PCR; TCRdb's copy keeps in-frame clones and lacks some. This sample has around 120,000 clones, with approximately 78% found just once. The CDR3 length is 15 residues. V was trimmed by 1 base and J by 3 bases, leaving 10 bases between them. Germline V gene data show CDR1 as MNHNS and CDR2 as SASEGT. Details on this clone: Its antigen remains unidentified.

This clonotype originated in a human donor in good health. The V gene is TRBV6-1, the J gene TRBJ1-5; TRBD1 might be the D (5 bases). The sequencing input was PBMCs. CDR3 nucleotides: TGTGCCAGCAGTGAAGTCAGGGCAGTCAATCAGCCCCAGCATTTT. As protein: CASSEVRAVNQPQHF.